Detailed here is one T cell receptor (beta chain). One end of the junction does not line up with germline, which may come from a read error. The source of the sample is a study of CD8+CD57+ T cells in acquired aplastic anemia. By flow cytometry, patients selected for sequencing had shown an expansion of CD8+CD57+ cells. Profiling that covered TCR beta VDJ and CDR3 relied on genomic DNA as its template. One entry per CDR3 protein results from TCRdb running MiXCR on the reads. The table lists about 180,000 distinct CDR3 sequences, 45% to 55% of them singletons. The sequenced sample consisted of sorted CD4+, CD8+, or CD8+CD57+ T cells (not recorded which) from PBMCs. This TCR was sampled from a human donor with aplastic anemia.

CDR3 amino acids: CATGDAGVYEQYF. CDR3 nucleotides: TGTGCCACCGGTGACGCCGGAGTCTACGAGCAGTACTTC. The chain is built from TRBV24-1 and TRBJ2-7; D not certain. The CDR3 length is 13 residues. Germline V CDR1 and CDR2: KGHDR, SFDVKD.